Presented here are 7 T cell receptor beta chains from one specimen sequenced in a study of CD8 T cells in ankylosing spondylitis. Study findings and constraints: Ankylosing spondylitis blood seemed to carry a telltale TCR beta motif made of seven or eight highly homologous variants.

The antigens for these receptors are not known. One entry per CDR3 protein results from TCRdb running MiXCR on the 5' RACE reads. The sample lists about 700,000 distinct CDR3 sequences, roughly 19% occurring once. Specimen: blood, either unsorted or a sorted T cell fraction (not recorded which). The receptors come from a male donor with ankylosing spondylitis.

This clonotype was observed a handful of times. The rearrangement uses TRBV5-1 and TRBJ1-5; 10 positions match TRBD1. V lost 3 bases and J lost 2; bases outside the gene matches: 14. This CDR3 comprises 19 residues. The germline gives CDR1 SGHRS, CDR2 YFSETQ. In nucleotides, the CDR3 is TGCGCCAGCAGCTGGGGTCCGGGACAGGGGTTTAACGGCAATCAGCCCCAGCATTTT. Amino acids: CASSWGPGQGFNGNQPQHF. The whole variable domain, remainder taken from reference TRBV5-1 and TRBJ1-5, is KAGVTQTPRYLIKTRGQQVTLSCSPISGHRSVSWYQQTPGQGLQFLFEYFSETQRNKGNFPGRFSGRQFSNSRSEMNVSTLELGDSALYLCASSWGPGQGFNGNQPQHFGDGTRLSIL.

In its sample, this clonotype was seen a few times. V and J are TRBV29-1 and TRBJ2-3; 10 bases match TRBD1. J gave up 1 base and V 6 bases, and 1 base lay outside the gene matches. This CDR3 spans 13 amino acids. Germline CDR1 reads SQVTM; CDR2 reads ANQGSEA. As DNA, the CDR3 is TGCAGCGTGGACAGGGGGGGCACAGATACGCAGTATTTT. Translation: CSVDRGGTDTQYF.

The chain uses TRBV7-2 and TRBJ2-7; D is uncertain. V gave up 7 bases and J gave up 5 bases, with 21 bases separating them. The CDR3 covers 15 residues. CDR1 is SGHTA, CDR2 FQGNSA, per germline. The CDR3 protein is CASTLQTWQGDEQYF. CDR3 coding DNA: TGTGCCAGCACCCTTCAGACATGGCAAGGTGACGAGCAGTACTTC.

The chain couples TRBV6-5 to TRBJ1-1; D may be TRBD1 (6 bases). Germline CDR1 MNHEY, CDR2 SVGAGI. The CDR3 loop spans 13 amino acids. The V end lost 7 bases, the J end lost 6 bases, and 15 bases lay between the germline ends. The CDR3: CASTLTGKAEAFF. Here the CDR3 DNA reads TGTGCCAGCACGTTAACAGGGAAGGCTGAAGCTTTCTTT.

The chain joins TRBV7-2 to TRBJ2-2; 10 bases align to TRBD1. The CDR3 contains 16 residues. The germline V gene has CDR1 SGHTA and CDR2 FQGNSA. The V and J ends lost 4 bases and 7 bases, in that order; junction bases with no gene match: 9. CDR3 sequence (DNA): TGTGCCAGCAGCTCGTCCCGGGACAGGGGAGTCGGGGAGCTGTTTTTT. Encoded protein: CASSSSRDRGVGELFF.

This clonotype occurred a few times. The chain recombines TRBV7-9 with TRBJ2-3; TRBD2 agrees at 7 bases. The germline CDR1 and CDR2 sequences are SEHNR and FQNEAQ (reference sequence). The V gene end was trimmed by 4 bases and the J gene end by 2 bases; junction bases not matched to a gene: 12. The CDR3 runs 17 residues. CDR3 DNA sequence: TGTGCCAGCAGCTCCCTCACTCGGAGCGGGGTCACAGATACGCAGTATTTT. Translating gives CASSSLTRSGVTDTQYF.

This chain joins TRBV20-1 and TRBJ2-3; possibly TRBD1 for D (6 bases). The germline CDR1 and CDR2 sequences are DFQATT and SNEGSKA (reference sequence). V lost 1 base and J lost 2, with 16 bases in between. The CDR3 sequence is 16 residues long. CDR3 sequence reads: CSARVLGGSTTDTQYF. The CDR3 nucleotides read TGCAGTGCTAGAGTACTAGGGGGTTCTACCACAGATACGCAGTATTTT.